The following is a T cell receptor (beta chain) sequence with its context. Its antigen is unidentified. This likely came from a read error, as a far larger clone is one base away. Molecular barcoded adaptors covering alpha/delta and beta/gamma chains were used on 400 to 450 ng RNA. MiXCR, applied by TCRdb to the reads, yields one record per CDR3 protein. The sample shows roughly 130,000 distinct CDR3 sequences, roughly 13% of them seen only once. Germline CDR1 is SGHVT and CDR2 is SQSDAQ. The CDR3 totals 16 residues. The data derive from a study of read filtering for tumor transcriptome and immune sequencing. Study summary: Transcriptome libraries were built from DNase-treated RNA. RNA-seq yielded only about 75 to 1273 TCR reads, IR-seq about 3.5 to 11 million. Study-wide results and limits: Even smaller IR-seq throughput identified most shared clonotypes.

The sequence was collected from a donor at least 40 years old with multiple myeloma. J is TRBJ2-1 and V is TRBV7-4, with 8 bases aligning to TRBD2. The sequencing sample was made of a population of CD138-negative cells sorted from bone marrow. CDR3 in amino acids: CASSSLSGNSYNGQFF. As DNA, the CDR3 is TGTGCCAGCAGCTCACTTAGCGGGAACTCCTACAATGGGCAGTTCTTC.